This T cell receptor beta chain derives from a study of T cell repertoires in cytomegalovirus infection (dated by TCRdb to the late 2010s). Concerning the study at large: Recently identified HLA-C-restricted CMV epitopes, whose presentation resists viral immunomodulation, were targeted by peptide stimulations together with well-studied HLA-B-restricted epitopes. The HLA type of each donor mattered for the analysis, because public TCR beta signatures pointed to carriage of CMV infection along with the matching HLA type.

The paper's findings and limits, for the study overall: Cumulative frequency of public TCR beta family members discriminated carriers of CMV infection plus the relevant HLA type in this cohort and an independent 352-donor cohort. In the ex vivo response, HLA-C-restricted CMV-specific TCR beta clonotypes were dominant, and in two of eight donors the single most frequent clonotype came from this HLA-C-restricted group.

This clonotype has only a few counts. Its antigen specificity is not known. No qualities accompany the bases; no much larger clone lies one base away. The treatment or condition label on this specimen signifies: in vitro stimulation with specific CMV peptide epitopes to enrich CMV-specific T cells. Via the germline V gene, CDR1 is MNHEY and CDR2 SVGAGI. For this chain, trimming is 2 bases at the V end and 4 bases at the J end, and the number of junction bases without a gene match is 4. The CDR3 covers 14 residues, taking in both the cysteine and the phenylalanine. The sequence is cut down to CDR3 DNA, 42 bases in frame from base 1. This sample was sequenced with an Illumina HiSeq 1500. The public reads were reanalyzed by TCRdb: fastp trimming at Q25, MiXCR alignment, in-frame beta chains only. Identical CDR3 proteins give one entry, which carries the most common genes and DNA. Recorded for this sample are around 100,000 distinct CDR3 sequences; over 30% of them occurred a single time. The ten largest make up 41% of the sample.

This TCR was sampled from a human donor in good health (CMV status not recorded). Some clones in this sample may be carry-over from other donors' samples. Sequencing used CD8+ T cells from cultured PBMCs, obtained from culture after CMV antigen stimulation. The chain is made from TRBV6-5 and TRBJ2-5, and 7 bases in between align with TRBD2. The nucleotide sequence is given as TGTGCCAGCAGTTACGGGGGGGGGATAGAGACCCAGTACTTC. This sequence encodes CASSYGGGIETQYF.